The clone carrying this T cell receptor (beta chain) was recorded at least ten times. What it recognizes is unknown. These data belong to a study of early T cells in non-severe SARS-CoV-2 infection. Notes on the study in general: Database matching using VDJdb favored anti-spike CD8 responses, with private and CD4 specificities left missing.

Trimming cost V 0 bases and J 2 bases, with 7 bases left between them. The germline V gene encodes CDR1 LGHNA and CDR2 YNFKEQ. This CDR3 has 14 residues. TCRdb redid the calling of the 5' RACE reads with MiXCR, one entry per CDR3 protein. The sample has 42,000 or so distinct CDR3 sequences, roughly 11% seen once; the top ten hold just over 20%. The material sequenced was whole blood. The chain couples TRBV4-2 to TRBJ1-1; D is ambiguous. This TCR came from an adult who was a healthcare worker with PCR-confirmed SARS-CoV-2 infection or an uninfected control (not recorded which). The CDR3 sequence: CASSQDGDNTEAFF. The CDR3 bases are TGTGCCAGCAGCCAAGATGGTGATAACACTGAAGCTTTCTTT.